One sample yielded the 17 T cell receptor beta chains listed below, sequenced in a study of cytomegalovirus exposure and HLA in healthy donors. The PCR had 60 Vbeta and 13 Jbeta primers. Here immunoSEQ multiplex PCR was the method, and the copy in TCRdb shows in-frame clones only, minus some. The table records approximately 150,000 clones, roughly 70% of them present only once. Sequencing used PBMCs. These receptors all stem from a male donor in good health and CMV-seronegative.

This clone showed up just a few times. This chain uses TRBV5-1 with TRBJ2-5; 9 bases are a match to TRBD1. There are 14 residues in the CDR3. CDR1 is SGHRS and CDR2 is YFSETQ in the germline V gene. Germline trimming cut 3 bases from V and 5 bases from J; bases unmatched to any gene: 5. The CDR3 here is CASSSGTGTETQYF. CDR3 in DNA: TGCGCCAGCAGCTCCGGGACAGGGACGGAGACCCAGTACTTC.

The gene calls are TRBV10-3 and TRBJ2-7; the match to TRBD1 covers 7 bases. CDR1 is ENHRY and CDR2 is SYGVKD in the germline V gene. The CDR3 is 14 amino acids. V trimming: 6 bases; J trimming: 4 bases; junction bases outside the gene matches: 9. The CDR3 sequence is CAIRLDRIPYEQYF. DNA for the CDR3: TGTGCCATCAGGCTGGACAGGATTCCTTACGAGCAGTACTTC.

The genes are TRBV6-6 and TRBJ1-5; no reliable D call. Germline V CDR1 and CDR2: MNHNY, SVGAGI (reference sequence). Deletions cut 0 bases from V and 1 base from J, with 7 bases between. The CDR3 covers 15 residues. CDR3 nucleotides: TGTGCCAGCAGTTACTCAGGAGCGAGCAATCAGCCCCAGCATTTT. Protein sequence: CASSYSGASNQPQHF.

This clone was seen only a few times. This chain connects TRBV19 to TRBJ1-2, with D possibly TRBD1 on 5 matching bases. V lost 5 bases and J 0 bases, leaving 10 bases between the germline ends. Germline CDR1 and CDR2: LNHDA and SQIVND (reference sequence). This CDR3 is built from 14 residues. The CDR3 protein is CASSWGRANYGYTF. The DNA of the CDR3 is TGTGCCAGTAGTTGGGGGAGGGCTAACTATGGCTACACCTTC.

A few counts support this clone. The CDR3 loop reads CASSPPTVQQYNEQFF. The CDR3 bases are TGTGCCAGCAGCCCCCCGACAGTTCAACAATACAATGAGCAGTTCTTC. This rearrangement joins TRBV7-9 to TRBJ2-1, with D possibly matching TRBD1 (5 bases). The length of the CDR3 is 16 residues. Per the germline V gene, CDR1 is SEHNR and CDR2 is FQNEAQ (reference sequence). Trimming removed 5 bases at V and 4 bases at J, with 18 bases between.

This clone appeared once. The chain carries TRBV2 and TRBJ1-6; no clear D gene. CDR1 is SNHLY and CDR2 is FYNNEI in the germline V gene. Trimming took 7 bases from V and 3 from J, leaving 10 bases between them. There are 14 residues in the CDR3. In nucleotides, the CDR3 is TGTGCCAGCACAGACACATACTATAATTCACCCCTCCACTTT. Translating it yields CASTDTYYNSPLHF.

Here the CDR3 reads CASSLQQGEGFEKLFF. The DNA for the CDR3 is TGTGCCAGCAGTTTGCAACAGGGAGAGGGATTTGAAAAACTGTTTTTT. This chain joins TRBV27 and TRBJ1-4; D possibly corresponds to TRBD1 (6 bases). The CDR3 runs to 16 residues. Germline CDR1 and CDR2: MNHEY and SMNVEV (reference sequence). V shed 3 bases and J shed 7 bases, with 18 bases lying between them.

This chain links TRBV4-1 with TRBJ1-2; perhaps TRBD1 as D (6 bases). The CDR3 sequence is 15 residues long. V was cut by 3 bases and J by 4 bases, with 15 bases left in between. CDR1 is MGHRA, CDR2 YSYEKL, per germline. The CDR3 spells CASSQGQGSLYGYTF. Written as DNA, the CDR3 is TGCGCCAGCAGCCAGGGTCAGGGGAGTCTCTATGGCTACACCTTC.

This chain uses TRBV5-6 with TRBJ1-1; TRBD1 agrees at 7 bases. Losses at the gene ends were 1 base for V and 4 bases for J; bases not matched to a gene: 10. This CDR3 spans 16 amino acids. Per germline, CDR1 SGHDT and CDR2 YYEEEE. CDR3 sequence reads: CASSLLGGAYSTEAFF. The CDR3 nucleotides read TGTGCCAGCAGCTTGTTAGGGGGCGCATATAGCACTGAAGCTTTCTTT. Complete variable domain (other parts from reference TRBV5-6 and TRBJ1-1): DAGVTQSPTHLIKTRGQQVTLRCSPKSGHDTVSWYQQALGQGPQFIFQYYEEEERQRGNFPDRFSGHQFPNYSSELNVNALLLGDSALYLCASSLLGGAYSTEAFFGQGTRLTVV.

This clone has just a few counts. The chain combines TRBV9 with TRBJ1-4; 9 bases map to TRBD1. The CDR3 is 19 amino acids. Germline loops: CDR1 SGDLS, CDR2 YYNGEE. Unmatched junction bases numbered 21, after V lost 4 bases and J lost 8 bases. The CDR3 sequence: CASSRISGTGRLESEKLFF. CDR3 nucleotide sequence: TGTGCCAGCAGCCGAATTTCCGGGACAGGGAGACTGGAGAGCGAAAAACTGTTTTTT.

The chain couples TRBV6-1 to TRBJ1-2; 9 nucleotides line up with TRBD1. J was trimmed by 4 bases and V by 5 bases; bases with no gene match: 8. The CDR3 has 15 residues. CDR1 is MNHNS, CDR2 SASEGT, per germline. The CDR3 sequence is CASSPWTGDGYGYTF. The CDR3, as DNA: TGTGCCAGCAGTCCCTGGACAGGGGATGGCTATGGCTACACCTTC.

V is TRBV6-6 and J is TRBJ2-1; TRBD1 is a possible D gene (5 bases). The germline gives CDR1 MNHNY, CDR2 SVGAGI (reference sequence). Trimming took 5 bases from V and 4 from J, leaving 12 bases between them. This CDR3 spans 14 amino acids. CDR3 region: CASSLRQQYNEQFF. CDR3 nucleotide sequence: TGTGCCAGCAGTCTACGACAGCAATACAATGAGCAGTTCTTC.

The chain combines TRBV7-6 with TRBJ1-2; TRBD1 might be the D (6 bases). Trimming left V 4 bases short and J 3 bases short, with 21 bases between. Per germline, CDR1 SGHVS and CDR2 FNYEAQ. This CDR3 has 17 amino acids. The CDR3 reads CASSSSQTGTCYYGYTF. CDR3 nucleotide sequence: TGTGCCAGCAGCTCGTCCCAGACAGGAACCTGTTACTATGGCTACACCTTC.

The chain recombines TRBV18 with TRBJ2-1; 15 bases match TRBD2. Looked up from germline, CDR1 is KGHSH and CDR2 is LQKENI. The CDR3 runs 18 residues. Trimming took 3 bases from V and 4 from J; bases not matched to a gene: 7. The CDR3 nucleotides are TGTGCCAGCTCACCCCTAGGGACTAGCGGGGGGTCTTACAATGAGCAGTTCTTC. It specifies CASSPLGTSGGSYNEQFF.

V is TRBV28 and J is TRBJ1-2; tentatively, D is TRBD1 (6 bases). The CDR3 is 14 residues long. Germline CDR1 MDHEN, CDR2 SYDVKM. Between the trimmed V and J ends, which lost 7 bases and 4 bases, there was a span of 16 bases. This CDR3 is CASIQGGGTYGYTF. CDR3 nucleotides: TGTGCCAGCATCCAAGGGGGGGGGACCTATGGCTACACCTTC.

The chain uses TRBV28 and TRBJ1-1; 11 nucleotides align to TRBD1. The CDR3 is 14 amino acids. Germline assignment: CDR1 MDHEN and CDR2 SYDVKM. Germline trimming cut 7 bases from V and 3 bases from J; bases unmatched to any gene: 4. The CDR3 coding sequence is TGTGCCAGCACTCTGGGACAGGGGGACACTGAAGCTTTCTTT. It is translated as CASTLGQGDTEAFF.

The chain has TRBV7-3 and TRBJ2-3; maybe TRBD1 (7 bases). Deletions cut 5 bases from V and 5 bases from J, with 17 bases between. The V gene's germline CDR1 is SGHTA and CDR2 FQGTGA. The CDR3 runs to 15 residues. The CDR3: CASSVQGGFVDTQYF. The DNA for the CDR3 is TGTGCCAGCAGCGTCCAGGGGGGCTTCGTAGATACGCAGTATTTT.